The T cell receptor beta chain under discussion was sequenced for a study of T cell changes during pregnancy in multiple sclerosis. Clones were read by immunoSEQ multiplex PCR, and TCRdb kept only the in-frame ones, dropping some. The sample shows some 130,000 clones, roughly 96% of them seen only once. V lost 2 bases and J 3 bases, leaving 14 bases between the germline ends. Germline V CDR1 and CDR2: MNHNS, SASEGT. The CDR3 sequence is 15 residues long. The input for sequencing was peripheral blood, taken after pregnancy. The J gene is TRBJ2-7, the V gene TRBV6-1; tentative D call: TRBD1 (5 bases). This clonotype was obtained from a female donor with multiple sclerosis, enrolled in a pregnancy study. The CDR3 nucleotides read TGTGCCAGCAGTGAACGACAGAGTACCCACTACGAGCAGTACTTC. Translation: CASSERQSTHYEQYF.